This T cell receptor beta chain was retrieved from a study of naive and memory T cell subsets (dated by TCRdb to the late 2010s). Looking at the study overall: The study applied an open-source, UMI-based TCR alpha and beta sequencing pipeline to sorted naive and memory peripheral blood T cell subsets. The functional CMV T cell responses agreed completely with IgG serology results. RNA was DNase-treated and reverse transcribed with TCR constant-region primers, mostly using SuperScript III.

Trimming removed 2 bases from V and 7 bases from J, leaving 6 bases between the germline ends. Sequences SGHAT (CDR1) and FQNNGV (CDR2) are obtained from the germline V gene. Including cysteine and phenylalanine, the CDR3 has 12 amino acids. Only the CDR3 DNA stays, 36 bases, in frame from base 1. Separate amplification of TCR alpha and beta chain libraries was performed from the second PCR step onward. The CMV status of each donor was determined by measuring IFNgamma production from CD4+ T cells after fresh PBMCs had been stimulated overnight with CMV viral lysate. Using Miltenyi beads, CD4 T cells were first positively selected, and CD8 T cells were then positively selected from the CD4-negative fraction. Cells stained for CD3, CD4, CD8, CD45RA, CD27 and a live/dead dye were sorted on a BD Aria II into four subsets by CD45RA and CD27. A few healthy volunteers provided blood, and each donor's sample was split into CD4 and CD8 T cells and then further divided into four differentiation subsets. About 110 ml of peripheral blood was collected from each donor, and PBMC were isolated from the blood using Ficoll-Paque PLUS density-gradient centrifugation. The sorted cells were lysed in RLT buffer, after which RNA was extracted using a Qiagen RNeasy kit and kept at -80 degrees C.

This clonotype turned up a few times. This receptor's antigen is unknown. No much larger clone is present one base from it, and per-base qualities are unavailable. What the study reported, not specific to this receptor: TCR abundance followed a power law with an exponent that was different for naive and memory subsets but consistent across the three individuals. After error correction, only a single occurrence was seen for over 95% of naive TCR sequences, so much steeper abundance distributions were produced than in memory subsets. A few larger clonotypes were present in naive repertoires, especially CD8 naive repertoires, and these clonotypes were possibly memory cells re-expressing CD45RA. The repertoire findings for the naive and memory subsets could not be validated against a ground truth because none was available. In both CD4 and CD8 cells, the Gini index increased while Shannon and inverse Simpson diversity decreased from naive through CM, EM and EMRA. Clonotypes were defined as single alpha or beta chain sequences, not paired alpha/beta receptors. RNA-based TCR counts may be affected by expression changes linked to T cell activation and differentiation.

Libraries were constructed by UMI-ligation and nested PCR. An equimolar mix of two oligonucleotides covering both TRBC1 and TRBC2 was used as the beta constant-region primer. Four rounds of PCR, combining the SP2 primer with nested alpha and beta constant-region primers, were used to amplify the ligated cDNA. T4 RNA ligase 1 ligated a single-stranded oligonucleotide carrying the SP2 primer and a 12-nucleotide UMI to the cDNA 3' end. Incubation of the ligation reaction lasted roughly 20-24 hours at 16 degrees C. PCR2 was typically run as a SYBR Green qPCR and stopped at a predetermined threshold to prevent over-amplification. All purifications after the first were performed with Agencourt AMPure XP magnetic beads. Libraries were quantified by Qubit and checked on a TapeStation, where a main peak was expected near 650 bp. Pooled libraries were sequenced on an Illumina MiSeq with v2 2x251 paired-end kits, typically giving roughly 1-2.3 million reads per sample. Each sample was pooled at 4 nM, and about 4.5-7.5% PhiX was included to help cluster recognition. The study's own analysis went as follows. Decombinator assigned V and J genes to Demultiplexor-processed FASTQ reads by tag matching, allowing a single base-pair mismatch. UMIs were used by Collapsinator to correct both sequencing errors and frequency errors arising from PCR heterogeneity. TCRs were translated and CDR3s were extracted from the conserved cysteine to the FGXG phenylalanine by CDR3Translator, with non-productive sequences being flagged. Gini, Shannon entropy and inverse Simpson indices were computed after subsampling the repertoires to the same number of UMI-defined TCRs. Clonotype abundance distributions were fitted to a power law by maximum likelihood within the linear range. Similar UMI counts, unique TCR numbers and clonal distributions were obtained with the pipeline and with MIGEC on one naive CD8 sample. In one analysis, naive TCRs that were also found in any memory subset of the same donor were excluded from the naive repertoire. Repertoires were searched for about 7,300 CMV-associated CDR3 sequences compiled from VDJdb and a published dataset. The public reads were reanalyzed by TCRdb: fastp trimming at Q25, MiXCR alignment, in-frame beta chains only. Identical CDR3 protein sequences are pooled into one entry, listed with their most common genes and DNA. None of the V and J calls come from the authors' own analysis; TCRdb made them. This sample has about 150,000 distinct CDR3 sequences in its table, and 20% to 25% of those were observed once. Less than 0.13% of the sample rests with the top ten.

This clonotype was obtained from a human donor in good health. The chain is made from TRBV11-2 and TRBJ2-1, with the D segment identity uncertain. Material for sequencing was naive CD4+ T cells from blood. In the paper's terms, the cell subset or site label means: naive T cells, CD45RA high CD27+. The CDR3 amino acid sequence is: CASSLMRNEQFF. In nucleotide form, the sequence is TGTGCCAGCAGCTTAATGAGGAATGAGCAGTTCTTC.